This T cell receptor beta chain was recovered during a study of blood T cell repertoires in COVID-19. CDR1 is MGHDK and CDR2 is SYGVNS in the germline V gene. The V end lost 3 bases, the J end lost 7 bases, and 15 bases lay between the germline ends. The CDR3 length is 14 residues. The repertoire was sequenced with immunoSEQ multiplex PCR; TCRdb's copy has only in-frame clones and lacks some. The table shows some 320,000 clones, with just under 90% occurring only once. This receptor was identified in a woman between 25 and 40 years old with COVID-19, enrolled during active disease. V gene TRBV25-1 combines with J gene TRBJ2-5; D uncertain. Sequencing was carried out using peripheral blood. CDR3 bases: TGTGCCAGCAGTGATATAAGAGCTGGTTCGACCCAGTACTTC. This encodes CASSDIRAGSTQYF.